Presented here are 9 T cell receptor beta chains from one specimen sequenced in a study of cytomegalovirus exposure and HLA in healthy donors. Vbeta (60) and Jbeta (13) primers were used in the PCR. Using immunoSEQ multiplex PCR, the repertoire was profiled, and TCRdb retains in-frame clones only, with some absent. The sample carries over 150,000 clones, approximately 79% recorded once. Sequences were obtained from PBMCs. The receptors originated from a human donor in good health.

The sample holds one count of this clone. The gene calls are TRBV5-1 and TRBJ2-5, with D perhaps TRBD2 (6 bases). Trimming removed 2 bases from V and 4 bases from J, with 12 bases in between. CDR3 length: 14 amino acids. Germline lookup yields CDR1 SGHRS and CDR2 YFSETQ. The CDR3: CASSLSGTGETQYF. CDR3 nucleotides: TGCGCCAGCAGCTTATCAGGGACTGGAGAGACCCAGTACTTC.

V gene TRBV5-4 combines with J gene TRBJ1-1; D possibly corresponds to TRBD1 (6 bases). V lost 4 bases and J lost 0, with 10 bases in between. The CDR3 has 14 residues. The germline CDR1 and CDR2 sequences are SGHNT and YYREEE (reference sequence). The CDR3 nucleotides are TGTGCCAGCAGCCCGGACAGCCTGAACACTGAAGCTTTCTTT. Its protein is CASSPDSLNTEAFF.

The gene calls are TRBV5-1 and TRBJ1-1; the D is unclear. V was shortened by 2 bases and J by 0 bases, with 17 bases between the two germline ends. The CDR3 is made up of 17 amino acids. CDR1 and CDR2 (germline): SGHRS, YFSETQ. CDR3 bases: TGCGCCAGCAGCTTAATGATGACTACAGAATTGAACACTGAAGCTTTCTTT. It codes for CASSLMMTTELNTEAFF.

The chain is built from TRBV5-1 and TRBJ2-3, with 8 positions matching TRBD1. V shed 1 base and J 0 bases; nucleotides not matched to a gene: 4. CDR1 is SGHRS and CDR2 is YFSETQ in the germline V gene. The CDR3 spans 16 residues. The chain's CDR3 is CASSLLGQASTDTQYF. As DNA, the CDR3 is TGCGCCAGCAGCTTGTTGGGACAGGCCAGCACAGATACGCAGTATTTT. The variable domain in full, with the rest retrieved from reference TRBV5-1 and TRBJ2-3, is KAGVTQTPRYLIKTRGQQVTLSCSPISGHRSVSWYQQTPGQGLQFLFEYFSETQRNKGNFPGRFSGRQFSNSRSEMNVSTLELGDSALYLCASSLLGQASTDTQYFGPGTRLTVL.

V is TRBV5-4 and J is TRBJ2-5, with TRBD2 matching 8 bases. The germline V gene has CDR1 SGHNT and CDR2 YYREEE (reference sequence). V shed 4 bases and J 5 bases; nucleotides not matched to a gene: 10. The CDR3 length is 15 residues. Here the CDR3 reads CASSRVAGGLETQYF. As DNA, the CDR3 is TGTGCCAGCAGCCGAGTGGCGGGGGGTCTCGAGACCCAGTACTTC.

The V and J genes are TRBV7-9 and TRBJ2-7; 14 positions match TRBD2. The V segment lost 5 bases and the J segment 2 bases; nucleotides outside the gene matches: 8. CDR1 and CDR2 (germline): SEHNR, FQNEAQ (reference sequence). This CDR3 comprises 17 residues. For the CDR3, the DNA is TGTGCCAGCAGCCAGACTAGCGGGGGGGCCGGTACCTACGAGCAGTACTTC. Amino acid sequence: CASSQTSGGAGTYEQYF.

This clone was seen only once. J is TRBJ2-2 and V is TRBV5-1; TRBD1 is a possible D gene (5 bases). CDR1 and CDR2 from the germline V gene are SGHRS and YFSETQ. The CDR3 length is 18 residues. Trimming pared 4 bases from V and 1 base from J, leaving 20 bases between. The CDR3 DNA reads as TGCGCCAGCAGCCATCATCCCACTGACAGTAAGAACACCGGGGAGCTGTTTTTT. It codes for CASSHHPTDSKNTGELFF. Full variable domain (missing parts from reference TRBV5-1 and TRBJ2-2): KAGVTQTPRYLIKTRGQQVTLSCSPISGHRSVSWYQQTPGQGLQFLFEYFSETQRNKGNFPGRFSGRQFSNSRSEMNVSTLELGDSALYLCASSHHPTDSKNTGELFFGEGSRLTVL.

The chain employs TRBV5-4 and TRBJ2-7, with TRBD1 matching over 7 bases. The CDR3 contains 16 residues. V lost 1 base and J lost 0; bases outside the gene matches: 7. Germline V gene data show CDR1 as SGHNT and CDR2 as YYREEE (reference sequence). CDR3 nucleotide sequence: TGTGCCAGCAGCTTGAGGACAGGCTTTAGCTCCTACGAGCAGTACTTC. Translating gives CASSLRTGFSSYEQYF.

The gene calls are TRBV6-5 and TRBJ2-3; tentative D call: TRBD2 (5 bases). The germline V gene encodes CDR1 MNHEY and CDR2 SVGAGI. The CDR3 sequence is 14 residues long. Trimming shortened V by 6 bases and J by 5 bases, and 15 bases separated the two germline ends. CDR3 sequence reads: CASRNGLAIDTQYF. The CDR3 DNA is TGTGCCAGCAGAAACGGACTGGCGATAGATACGCAGTATTTT.